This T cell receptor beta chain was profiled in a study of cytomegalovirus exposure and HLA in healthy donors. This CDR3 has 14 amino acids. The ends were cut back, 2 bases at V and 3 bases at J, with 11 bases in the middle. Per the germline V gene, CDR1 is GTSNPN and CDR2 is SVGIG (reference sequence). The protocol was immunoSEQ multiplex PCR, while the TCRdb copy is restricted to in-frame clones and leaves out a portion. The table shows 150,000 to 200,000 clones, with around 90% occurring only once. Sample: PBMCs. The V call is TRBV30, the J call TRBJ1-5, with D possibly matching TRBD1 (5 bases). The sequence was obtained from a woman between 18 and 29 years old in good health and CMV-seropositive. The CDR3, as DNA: TGTGCCTGGAGTCTCTGGGGCACCAATCAGCCCCAGCATTTT. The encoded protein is CAWSLWGTNQPQHF.